This T cell receptor beta chain came from a study of T-cell memory formation after mild COVID-19. The CDR3 extends over 15 amino acids. From germline, CDR1 is SGHRS and CDR2 YFSETQ. V shed 4 bases and J shed 3 bases, with 14 bases lying between them. From the 5' RACE reads, TCRdb called clonotypes with MiXCR, one entry per CDR3 protein. This sample has hundreds of thousands of distinct CDR3 sequences, with around 27% found just once. Findings and limits, study-wide: CD4+ contracting clones were mainly CM and EM; CD8+ ones, EMRA. Confirmation was lacking for SARS-CoV-2 specificity of second-wave clones that peaked on day 37.

A note on this clonotype: The antigen is undetermined.

V and J are TRBV5-1 and TRBJ2-1, with D tentatively TRBD1 or TRBD2 (6 bases each). The TCR comes from an adult woman who had mild COVID-19 (a few samples of this study predate the infection). Cell type and time point are not known. The sample consisted of PBMCs or a T cell subset sorted from them (not recorded which). In DNA form, the CDR3 reads TGCGCCAGCAGCCCGGAGGGGGGTGGCTACAATGAGCAGTTCTTC. Its protein product is CASSPEGGGYNEQFF.